The rows below give T cell receptor beta chains drawn from one sample of a study of OX40 agonist ivuxolimab in advanced cancers. Method: immunoSEQ multiplex PCR; TCRdb's copy keeps in-frame clones and lacks some. The repertoire holds some 80,000 clones, 94% seen once, with roughly 20% in the top ten. Sequencing used CD4+ or CD8+ T cells sorted from blood, obtained in a trial of the OX40 agonist ivuxolimab. The receptors derive from an adult with an advanced solid tumor such as melanoma, head and neck, liver or kidney cancer. The CDR3 runs from the conserved cysteine through the conserved F or W. D genes are given only for firm matches. Part of the rows lack a size; the others show once, few, many or a class for expanded clones.

V	J	D	size	DNA	CDR3
TRBV7-2	TRBJ2-3	TRBD1	-	TGTGCCAGCAGCCTGCGGGGCAGGGGGCTGCATACGCAGTATTTT	CASSLRGRGLHTQYF
TRBV28	TRBJ2-2	TRBD1	-	TGTGCCAGCAGCCCTTCGGTGGACAGGGTCACCGGGGAGCTGTTTTTT	CASSPSVDRVTGELFF
TRBV27	TRBJ2-7	-	-	TGTGCCAGCAGTTTACGGGACCAACCAGCCTACGAGCAGTACTTC	CASSLRDQPAYEQYF
TRBV4-1	TRBJ2-7	TRBD1	-	TGCGCCAGCAGCCCGGGACAGGGGTACTACGAGCAGTACTTC	CASSPGQGYYEQYF
TRBV7-2	TRBJ1-1	-	-	TGTGCCAGCAGCGAGAGGGGGTACACTGAAGCTTTCTTT	CASSERGYTEAFF
TRBV7-8	TRBJ2-3	-	-	TGTGCCAGCAGCTCAAGGGGGGGGGCAGGTACAGATACGCAGTATTTT	CASSSRGGAGTDTQYF
TRBV28	TRBJ2-1	-	-	TGTGCCAGCAGTTATCGGGGAGAAAGGAATGAGCAGTTCTTC	CASSYRGERNEQFF
TRBV19	TRBJ2-7	-	-	TGTGCCAGTAGTGCCAGACAGGTCCCCCCTGTGCAGTACTTC	CASSARQVPPVQYF
TRBV9	TRBJ2-2	-	-	TGTGCCAGCAGCGTACACGTTGTTGGGGAAGGGAACACCGGGGAGCTGTTTTTT	CASSVHVVGEGNTGELFF
TRBV29-1	TRBJ2-7	TRBD1	-	TGCAGCGTTGAGTGGGGACAGGGGGCTGAGTACTACGAGCAGTACTTC	CSVEWGQGAEYYEQYF
TRBV7-3	TRBJ1-1	TRBD1	-	TGTGCCAGCAGCTCCTCGACAGGGGGTGAAGCTTTCTTT	CASSSSTGGEAFF
TRBV7-9	TRBJ2-1	TRBD1	-	TGTGCCAGCAGCTTGGGGGACCGGGACAGGTCCTACAATGAGCAGTTCTTC	CASSLGDRDRSYNEQFF
TRBV4-1	TRBJ1-1	-	-	TGCGCCAGCAGCCATATATCAGAGGACACTGAAGCTTTCTTT	CASSHISEDTEAFF
TRBV5-1	TRBJ1-1	TRBD1	-	TGCGCCAGCAGCTTCGGGACAGGGGTCACTGAAGCTTTCTTT	CASSFGTGVTEAFF
TRBV5-1	TRBJ1-3	-	once	TGCGCCAGCAGCTTGTGGGAGGACAAGAGCTCTGGAAACACCATATATTTT	CASSLWEDKSSGNTIYF
TRBV29-1	TRBJ2-3	-	-	TGCAGCGTTCGGACCACAGATACGCAGTATTTT	CSVRTTDTQYF
TRBV4-3	TRBJ2-3	TRBD2	-	TGCGCCAGCAGCTCGGGAACTAGCGGGGGTGATACGCAGTATTTT	CASSSGTSGGDTQYF
TRBV6-5	TRBJ2-7	-	-	TGTGCCAGCAGTTATTATGGCAGGGATCAGGACGAGCAGTACTTC	CASSYYGRDQDEQYF
TRBV2	TRBJ2-4	-	-	TGTGCCTTCACGCCCCCGACAGAAAACATTCAGTACTTC	CAFTPPTENIQYF
TRBV10-2	TRBJ1-1	TRBD1	-	TGCGCCACCTTACAGGGGGTGAACACTGAAGCTTTCTTT	CATLQGVNTEAFF
TRBV29-1	TRBJ1-2	-	-	TGCAGCGGGAGGGCCCAGAACTATGGCTACACCTTC	CSGRAQNYGYTF
TRBV7-2	TRBJ1-2	TRBD1	-	TGTGCCAGCAGCTCCTTTGGACAGGGGGAGTATGGCTACACCTTC	CASSSFGQGEYGYTF
TRBV19	TRBJ1-4	-	-	TGTGCCAGTAGTGTGGGACTTAATGAAAAACTGTTTTTT	CASSVGLNEKLFF
TRBV19	TRBJ1-1	-	few	TGTGCCAGTAGGTATACCCTAGACACTGAAGCTTTCTTT	CASRYTLDTEAFF
TRBV2	TRBJ1-3	TRBD1	once	TGTGCCAGCAGACAACGGGACAGGGGAACTCGCTCTGGAAACACCATATATTTT	CASRQRDRGTRSGNTIYF
TRBV4-1	TRBJ1-5	-	-	TGCGCCAGCAGCCAGACAGGTTTCAATCAGCCCCAGCATTTT	CASSQTGFNQPQHF
TRBV29-1	TRBJ2-5	-	-	TGCAGCGTTGCCCCGACGGTGTATACGGGGGAGACCCAGTACTTC	CSVAPTVYTGETQYF
TRBV27	TRBJ2-7	-	-	TGTGCCAGCAGTTTAGAGGGACAAAGGATCTCCTACGAGCAGTACTTC	CASSLEGQRISYEQYF
TRBV19	TRBJ2-3	TRBD1	-	TGTGCCAGTAACACCCGGGACAGGGGATCTAGCACAGATACGCAGTATTTT	CASNTRDRGSSTDTQYF
TRBV19	TRBJ1-4	TRBD1	-	TGTGCCAGTACCCCGACAGGGGGTAGTGAAAAACTGTTTTTT	CASTPTGGSEKLFF
TRBV7-9	TRBJ2-7	-	-	TGTGCCAGCAGCTTAGCCCGTATACAGGGTCGGCAGTACTTC	CASSLARIQGRQYF
TRBV7-2	TRBJ2-3	-	-	TGTGCCAGCAGCCTCCCTGGGGGGGGGCACGCGGATACGCAGTATTTT	CASSLPGGGHADTQYF
TRBV15	TRBJ1-3	-	-	TGTGCCACCAGCAGTGACTACTCTGGAAACACCATATATTTT	CATSSDYSGNTIYF
TRBV5-4	TRBJ2-3	-	-	TGTGCCAGCAGCTCCAGACAGGGGAGGGTTAGTACGCAGTATTTT	CASSSRQGRVSTQYF
TRBV27	TRBJ2-7	-	-	TGTGCCAGCAGTTTCGGCTACGAGCAGTACTTC	CASSFGYEQYF
TRBV29-1	TRBJ1-2	-	-	TGCAGCGTTGAATTGGGGGCTAACTATGGCTACACCTTC	CSVELGANYGYTF
TRBV7-2	TRBJ2-7	TRBD1	-	TGTGCCAGCAGCGTCGGACAGGGGGGGTACGAGCAGTACTTC	CASSVGQGGYEQYF
TRBV27	TRBJ2-1	-	once	TGTGCCAGCAGTTTAGGTTCTGGGGGCAATTGGAATGAGCAGTTCTTC	CASSLGSGGNWNEQFF
TRBV27	TRBJ1-6	-	-	TGTGCCAGCAGTTTTCCAGGGGACAATTCACCCCTCCACTTT	CASSFPGDNSPLHF
TRBV6-5	TRBJ2-7	TRBD1	once	TGTGCCAGCAGTCTCGACAGGGGTAACTACGAGCAGTACTTC	CASSLDRGNYEQYF